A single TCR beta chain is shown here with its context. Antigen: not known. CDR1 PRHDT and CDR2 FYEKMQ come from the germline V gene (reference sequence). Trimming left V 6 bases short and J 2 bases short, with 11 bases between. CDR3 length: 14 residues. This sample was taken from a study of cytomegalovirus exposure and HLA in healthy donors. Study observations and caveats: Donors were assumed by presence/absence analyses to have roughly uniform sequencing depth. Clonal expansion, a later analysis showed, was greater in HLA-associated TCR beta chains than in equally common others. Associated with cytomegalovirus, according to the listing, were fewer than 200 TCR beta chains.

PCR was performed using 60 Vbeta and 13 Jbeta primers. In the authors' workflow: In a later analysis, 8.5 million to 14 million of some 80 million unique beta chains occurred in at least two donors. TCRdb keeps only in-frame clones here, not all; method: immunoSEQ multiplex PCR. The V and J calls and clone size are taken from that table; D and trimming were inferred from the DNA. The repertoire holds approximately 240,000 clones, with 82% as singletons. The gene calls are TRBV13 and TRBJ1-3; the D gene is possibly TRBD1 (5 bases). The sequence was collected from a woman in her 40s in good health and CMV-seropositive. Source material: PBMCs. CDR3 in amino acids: CASSSDSAGNTIYF. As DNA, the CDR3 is TGTGCCAGCAGTTCAGACAGCGCTGGAAACACCATATATTTT.